This TCR beta chain is drawn from a study of response to subunit inactivated influenza vaccine. This clonotype occurred a few times. As yet, its antigen is unknown. Each CDR3 protein gets one entry after TCRdb re-called the RT-PCR reads with MiXCR. The table shows under 800,000 distinct CDR3 sequences, with over 11% occurring only once. Germline CDR1 reads SGHTA; CDR2 reads FQGTGA. The J segment lost 5 bases and the V segment lost 2 bases, leaving 5 bases of the junction unmatched. The length of the CDR3 is 15 residues. Findings of the study overall: Few additional T cells are recruited per seasonal influenza vaccination, authors suggested.

The source of this sequence is a man in his forties or fifties who received an inactivated influenza vaccine. This material consisted of PBMCs from blood, taken roughly 2 weeks before vaccination. The V and J genes are TRBV7-3 and TRBJ2-3, with 9 bases that match TRBD2. The CDR3 reads CASSLAGGLVDTQYF. The CDR3, as DNA: TGTGCCAGCAGCTTAGCGGGAGGGCTTGTAGATACGCAGTATTTT.